This TCR beta chain was sequenced for a study of CD8 T cells in ankylosing spondylitis. From the 5' RACE reads, TCRdb called clonotypes with MiXCR, one entry per CDR3 protein. The sample shows about 130,000 distinct CDR3 sequences, about 6.7% of them seen only once. This clonotype occurred many times. CDR1 is SGDLS, CDR2 YYNGEE, per germline. This CDR3 has 13 residues. The V and J ends lost 5 bases and 8 bases respectively, with 13 bases between them. Sequencing used blood, either unsorted or a sorted T cell fraction (not recorded which). V gene TRBV9 combines with J gene TRBJ2-2, with no clear D. The origin of this receptor is a female donor with ankylosing spondylitis or in good health (not recorded which). CDR3 amino acids: CASRDTRLGELFF. For the CDR3, the DNA is TGTGCCAGCAGAGACACAAGGCTGGGGGAGCTGTTTTTT.